This T cell receptor beta chain originates from a study of shared clonotypes between healthy human individuals. Findings and limits, study-wide: In general, naive subsets displayed greater estimated richness than memory subsets did. Compared with clonotypes that all four donors shared, non-shared clonotypes had lower generation probabilities.

About this clone: As yet, its antigen is unknown.

The V and J ends lost 4 bases and 0 bases, in that order; junction bases with no gene match: 11. Germline V gene sequence: CDR1 SQVTM, CDR2 ANQGSEA. There are 17 residues in the CDR3. An assay was performed, and its level was deep. Each subset's genomic DNA was shared equally among a number of immunoSEQ plates. Some clones are missing from TCRdb's copy, which holds only in-frame ones; the method was immunoSEQ multiplex PCR. The table records around 100,000 clones, about 70% of them present only once. The V call is TRBV29-1, the J call TRBJ1-1; TRBD1 matches at 10 bases. The sequence came from a woman aged 30 to 39 in good health. The sequenced material came from memory CD8+ T cells sorted from blood. Noted subset: CD45RO+ cells pooled with CCR7-negative TemRA cells. Written as DNA, the CDR3 is TGCAGCGTTGGGGTCGGGGACAGGGGATTCTTGAACACTGAAGCTTTCTTT. It yields the protein CSVGVGDRGFLNTEAFF.